The entry that follows covers one T cell receptor beta chain sequence. Its antigen is unknown. From each donor, an approximately 2.5 ml peripheral blood sample was drawn into PAXgene tubes and stored at -80 degrees C. Without any T cell sorting, total RNA was extracted from whole blood using the PAXgene blood miRNA kit on an automated QIAcube. Peripheral blood from monozygotic twin pairs, either concordant or discordant for inflammatory bowel disease, underwent deep TCRalpha and TCRbeta repertoire profiling that used unique molecular barcoding. Smoking habits were recorded for all twin pairs, and each individual was classified as a current, former or never smoker. Preparation of the library involved 5' RACE. The input for every TCR library was around 4,000 ng of total RNA. For each sample, cDNA was synthesized in eight separate reactions using SMARTScribe reverse transcriptase. During cDNA synthesis, template switching was used to introduce unique molecular identifiers that contained a 6-nucleotide sample barcode. TCRalpha and TCRbeta cDNA was amplified in two nested PCRs of around 15 and 9 cycles, and bead purification was carried out after each PCR. Before amplification, the cDNA was both treated with uracil DNA-glycosylase and purified with the QIAquick PCR purification kit. The second PCR added Illumina TruSeq-compatible adapters along with sample-specific barcodes. TapeStation and Qubit were used to check library quality and concentration, and 4.5 to 5 ng of each library was pooled. The pooled libraries were sequenced with 2 x 100 bp reads and custom sequencing primers on an Illumina HiSeq2500 single-index Rapid Run. Regarding the original processing steps: PCR and sequencing errors were corrected by UMI-based consensus assembly using MiGEC version 1.2.6. MiXCR version 2.1.1 handled V(D)J alignment, clonotype assembly and CDR3 extraction. To normalise gene usage, clonotype sharing and MAIT/NKT TCR abundance, the top 1000, 10 000 and 20 000 clonotypes in each sample were analysed. After downsampling to 27 000 UMIs, diversity was calculated as the inverse Simpson index using the vegan R package. Paired Mann-Whitney U tests on discordant twin pairs were used, with Benjamini-Hochberg multiple-testing correction. Once TCRdb had reprocessed the reads, it stored one entry per CDR3 protein sequence and supplied no DNA. The V and J calls, along with clone size, are taken from TCRdb and not from the paper's own processing. The sample's table covers over 350,000 distinct CDR3 sequences. The leading ten clones occupy 2.5% to 3% of the sample.

The source of the sample is a study of monozygotic twins with inflammatory bowel disease (dated by TCRdb to between 2018 and 2021). For the wider study: In total, some 30 monozygotic twin pairs made up the full study: 19 Danish pairs, all IBD-discordant, plus nine German pairs, of which four were IBD-concordant and five were IBD-discordant. The search for disease-associated traits relied mainly on comparing IBD patients with their genetically identical healthy co-twins within discordant pairs. Each individual had, on average, about 151 000 unique TCRalpha sequences and 181 000 unique TCRbeta sequences available for analysis. Overall results and qualifications from the work: Distinction between different T cell subtypes could not be achieved in the analysis. Repertoire similarity did not differ between concordant and discordant twins, which could be due to limited statistical power. Fewer clonotypes were shared with other individuals by IBD patients than by healthy twins, most markedly in patients showing signs of disease activity. No single strong signal or clonotype linked to IBD turned up in the results, so the idea that one exists was not supported. Because patients were on differing immunosuppressive treatments, the repertoires may have picked up extra background noise and inter-individual variability. TCRbeta repertoire diversity, by inverse Simpson index, was decreased in IBD patients compared with their healthy co-twins.

The germline V gene provides CDR1 LGHNA and CDR2 YSLEER. CDR3 length: 15 amino acids, cysteine to phenylalanine. No DNA is recorded. This TCR derives from a human donor with ulcerative colitis or Crohn's disease, or a healthy co-twin of an affected twin (not recorded which). Sequencing was carried out using blood. Recombination connected TRBV4-3 to TRBJ2-3. The CDR3 here reads CASSQVTLSTDTQYF.